The 15 T cell receptor beta chains below come from one sample, sequenced in a study of T cell repertoires in cytomegalovirus infection. One entry per CDR3 protein, called by TCRdb with MiXCR from the reads. Of about 900,000 distinct CDR3 sequences listed, approximately 31% are singletons. No antigens are known for them. The sample here was cultured CD8+ T cells from PBMCs, taken from culture after CMV antigen stimulation. Source of these receptors: a human donor in good health (CMV status not recorded). Some clones in this sample may be carry-over from other donors' samples.

V and J are TRBV4-2 and TRBJ2-3; possibly TRBD1 or TRBD2 for D (5 bases each). Germline V gene sequence: CDR1 LGHNA, CDR2 YNFKEQ. The CDR3 extends over 17 amino acids. V lost 0 bases and J 6 bases, leaving 19 bases between the germline ends. The CDR3 region is CASSQENPGKGADTQYF. CDR3 in DNA: TGTGCCAGCAGCCAAGAGAACCCAGGGAAGGGAGCGGATACGCAGTATTTT.

This clonotype appeared a few times. The V call is TRBV6-5, the J call TRBJ2-7; D is ambiguous. CDR1 and CDR2 (germline): MNHEY, SVGAGI. This CDR3 has 15 amino acids. The ends were cut back, 2 bases at V and 1 base at J, with 12 bases in the middle. The CDR3 DNA is TGTGCCAGCAGTTACGACGGGTTAGGGTCCTACGAGCAGTACGTC. It specifies CASSYDGLGSYEQYV.

V and J are TRBV5-1 and TRBJ1-5; TRBD1 aligns across 7 bases. The germline CDR1 and CDR2 sequences are SGHRS and YFSETQ. The CDR3 contains 14 residues. Trimming at V came to 4 bases and at J to 4 bases, leaving 5 bases not matched to a gene. CDR3 sequence reads: CASSRGGDNQPQHF. CDR3 DNA: TGCGCCAGCAGCCGAGGGGGCGATAATCAGCCCCAGCATTTT.

On this clonotype itself: This clone may be a read error of a much larger clone one base away. The chain has TRBV7-6 and TRBJ2-2, with TRBD2 matching 9 bases. Germline CDR1 is SGHVS and CDR2 is FNYEAQ. The CDR3 extends over 17 amino acids. This CDR3 reads CASSPRMGLADTGELIF. The CDR3 DNA follows: TGTGCCAGCAGCCCAAGGATGGGACTAGCTGACACCGGGGAGCTGATTTTT.

The V gene is TRBV7-6, the J gene TRBJ2-7; D gene unclear. The CDR3 sequence is 14 residues long. Germline CDR1 reads SGHVS; CDR2 reads FNYEAQ. V was shortened by 1 base and J by 0 bases, with 7 bases between the two germline ends. As DNA, the CDR3 is TGTGCCAGCAGCTTAGAAGACATCTCCTACGAGCAGTACTTC. Protein: CASSLEDISYEQYF.

CDR3 loop: CASSSTMTGPNEKLFF. For the CDR3, the DNA is TGTGCCAGCAGCTCAACCATGACAGGACCTAATGAAAAACTGTTTTTT. The V gene is TRBV11-2, the J gene TRBJ1-4; D might be TRBD1 (6 bases). The V gene's germline CDR1 is SGHAT and CDR2 FQNNGV. Trimming left V 4 bases short and J 3 bases short, with 15 bases between. CDR3 size: 16 residues. Supplemented by reference TRBV11-2 and TRBJ1-4, the full variable domain reads EAGVAQSPRYKIIEKRQSVAFWCNPISGHATLYWYQQILGQGPKLLIQFQNNGVVDDSQLPKDRFSAERLKGVDSTLKIQPAKLEDSAVYLCASSSTMTGPNEKLFFGSGTQLSVL.

A few counts support this clonotype. The J gene is TRBJ1-2, the V gene TRBV7-9; tentatively, D is TRBD1 (5 bases). This CDR3 contains 16 residues. Deletions cut 3 bases from V and 4 bases from J, with 18 bases between. Germline CDR1 reads SEHNR; CDR2 reads FQNEAQ (reference sequence). The DNA for the CDR3 is TGTGCCAGCAGCTTCCTTACCAGGGAGCCCCTCTATGGCTACACCTTC. Protein: CASSFLTREPLYGYTF.

This clonotype was counted many times. The chain links TRBV7-8 to TRBJ1-2, with D possibly being TRBD1 (5 bases). The CDR3 is made up of 16 amino acids. Deletions cut 1 base from V and 0 bases from J, with 12 bases between. The germline V gene has CDR1 SGHVS and CDR2 FQNEAQ. The CDR3 DNA is TGTGCCAGCAGCTTAGAGCAGGACACCACTAACTATGGCTACACCTTC. Residues: CASSLEQDTTNYGYTF.

This clonotype was seen a few times. This chain uses TRBV7-9 with TRBJ2-5, with D possibly being TRBD1 (5 bases). V gave up 6 bases and J gave up 5 bases, with 16 bases separating them. This CDR3 contains 14 residues. CDR1 and CDR2 (germline): SEHNR, FQNEAQ (reference sequence). The CDR3, as DNA: TGTGCCAGCAGGCTAGGGGCACCGAGGGAGACCCAGTACTTC. This gives the protein CASRLGAPRETQYF.

This clonotype appeared many times. This chain connects TRBV7-9 to TRBJ2-3, with TRBD2 matching 10 bases. V was pared by 3 bases and J by 4 bases, with 7 bases of the junction left unmatched. Germline V gene lookup returns CDR1 SEHNR and CDR2 FQNEAQ (reference sequence). This CDR3 is 16 amino acids long. The CDR3 DNA is TGTGCCAGCAGCTTTTTGGGACTAGCGCGGCCAGATACGCAGTATTTT. Protein: CASSFLGLARPDTQYF.

The chain carries TRBV6-2 or TRBV6-3 and TRBJ2-4; the D is unclear. Looked up from germline, CDR1 is MNHEY and CDR2 is SVGEGT. The CDR3 loop spans 15 amino acids. Between the trimmed V and J ends, which lost 8 bases and 1 base, there was a span of 15 bases. The CDR3 DNA sequence: TGTGCCAGCGGCCCCGGCCCGAAGGCCAAAAACATTCAGTACTTC. Amino acids: CASGPGPKAKNIQYF.

This clonotype appeared a few times. J is TRBJ1-2 and V is TRBV28; D might be TRBD1 (5 bases). Germline lookup yields CDR1 MDHEN and CDR2 SYDVKM. This CDR3 spans 14 amino acids. The V gene lost 3 bases and the J gene lost 0 bases, with 8 bases spanning the gap. CDR3 in DNA: TGTGCCAGCAGTTTGACGACAGCTAACTATGGCTACACCTTC. Its translation is CASSLTTANYGYTF.

The chain combines TRBV27 with TRBJ2-4; possible D gene TRBD1, 6 bases. V lost 0 bases and J 8 bases, leaving 11 bases between the germline ends. The CDR3 loop spans 14 amino acids. Germline CDR1 is MNHEY and CDR2 is SMNVEV (reference sequence). The chain's CDR3 is CASSLSAGVYIQYF. The CDR3, as DNA: TGTGCCAGCAGTTTATCGGCAGGGGTCTACATTCAGTACTTC.

This clonotype appeared many times. The chain couples TRBV7-6 to TRBJ2-1; TRBD2 matches 9 bases. The CDR3 is 20 amino acids. Germline CDR1 SGHVS, CDR2 FNYEAQ. V lost 2 bases, J lost 0 bases, and 14 bases stayed unmatched. CDR3 loop: CASSLLAGYDFNSSYNEQFF. As DNA, the CDR3 is TGTGCCAGCAGCTTACTAGCGGGGTACGACTTTAATAGCTCCTACAATGAGCAGTTCTTC. The full variable domain, its missing parts supplied by reference TRBV7-6 and TRBJ2-1, is GAGVSQSPRYKVTKRGQDVALRCDPISGHVSLYWYRQALGQGPEFLTYFNYEAQQDKSGLPNDRFSAERPEGSISTLTIQRTEQRDSAMYRCASSLLAGYDFNSSYNEQFFGPGTRLTVL.

Ten or more counts support this clonotype. The chain employs TRBV7-2 and TRBJ2-2; 8 nucleotides line up with TRBD1. Germline V gene data show CDR1 as SGHTA and CDR2 as FQGNSA. J gave up 3 bases and V 3 bases, and 3 bases lay outside the gene matches. The CDR3 loop spans 15 amino acids. The CDR3 spells CASSLTGVYTGELFF. In DNA form, the CDR3 reads TGTGCCAGCAGCTTGACAGGGGTCTACACCGGGGAGCTGTTTTTT. The whole variable domain, filled in from reference TRBV7-2 and TRBJ2-2, reads GAGVSQSPSNKVTEKGKDVELRCDPISGHTALYWYRQSLGQGLEFLIYFQGNSAPDKSGLPSDRFSAERTGGSVSTLTIQRTQQEDSAVYLCASSLTGVYTGELFFGEGSRLTVL.